The TCR beta chain described here comes from a study of cytomegalovirus exposure and HLA in healthy donors (TCRdb year 2017). In terms of the full investigation: An earlier analysis of roughly 630 of the donors reported 276 Gb of sequence data and around 110 million unique TCR beta sequences from 150 million to 200 million T cells. In a later analysis, previously published TCR beta repertoires from more than 500 donors were re-analyzed and high-resolution HLA genotyping was added so that TCR occurrence patterns could be studied. Rather than using new phenotypic data, the later analysis identified candidate immune exposures from TCR beta sequences and from how often those sequences occurred across donors. Across approximately 420 genotyped donors of the cohort, an average of 235,054 unique TCR beta nucleotide sequences per donor were sequenced, and 15% to 20% of those sequences were non-productive. The number of typed donors differed by locus: about 629-630 for A, B, C, DRB1 and DQB1; 500 to 550 for DQA1; around 610 for DPA1; and roughly 450 for DPB1. Besides the first cohort of 550 to 750 subjects, a separate validation cohort made up of 120 different subjects was used. The study profiled the T cell repertoires of under 700 subjects by immunosequencing and related them to cytomegalovirus serostatus. Donor age, sex, ethnicity and CMV serostatus were collected together with the repertoire data. Among the approximately 400 genotyped donors, approximately 82% belonged to the genetic ancestry cluster associated with self-reported Caucasian donors. An early release covering roughly 600 HLA-typed donors comprised about 300 gigabases of sequencing data and tens of millions of unique TCR sequences. In a later genetic analysis, genome-wide SNP genotypes for about three fifths of the 666 donors were used, and that subset was treated as a discovery cohort. The study was designed to test whether signatures of past pathogen exposure could be identified by cataloging public T cell receptors. HLA typing covered class I and class II loci at four-digit resolution. Roughly five DR-DQ haplotypes were handled as single units for association and clustering because linkage in the cohort was strong. In an earlier analysis of more than 550 of the donors, high-throughput TCR beta sequencing was used to judge whether each TCR beta V gene segment behaved as functional or pseudogenic. To predict cytomegalovirus infection status, the study combined high-throughput TCR immunosequencing, statistical association of individual TCRs with disease status, and machine learning. Every discovery cohort repertoire had been produced on one sequencing platform. Overall study results and their limits: Correlated functional status among segregating V segments might reflect linkage disequilibrium, but an unknown experimental factor could not be ruled out. At a false discovery rate of 0.05, a later analysis linked some 17,000 TCR beta sequences to specific HLA alleles. Because some donors lacked HLA typing at each locus, the association tests relied only on the typed subset. The classifier was reported to diagnose cytomegalovirus status with high specificity and sensitivity in both the original cohort and the validation cohort. In an earlier analysis of approximately 590 of the donors, most TCR beta V segments were observed in productive rearrangements about 90% or about 30% of the time, broadly matching IMGT annotations. In vitro tests confirmed that three of the cytomegalovirus-associated TCR beta chains recognize cytomegalovirus antigens. Immune exposure information for the cohort was limited to CMV serostatus. Across donors, most TCR sequences were observed very rarely, whereas some public TCRs were present in many individuals. In a later genetic analysis, fewer N-insertions in productive TCRs were reported among donors in an Asian-associated ancestry cluster than the roughly 700-donor mean. A later analysis reported that several top co-occurrence clusters appeared linked to parvovirus B19, influenza, CMV and Epstein-Barr virus. Presence/absence analyses assumed roughly uniform sequencing depth across donors, an assumption that may not hold. According to a later analysis, most CMV-associated TCR beta chains appeared to be HLA-restricted, and the HLA associations seemed to be driven largely by CMV exposure. In the study, approximately 160 TCR beta chains were listed as associated with cytomegalovirus. An association between a missense DCLRE1C variant and V-gene and J-gene trimming of TCR beta chains was found in a later genetic analysis and replicated in an independent cohort. According to the authors, the approach could potentially be generalized to other disease states and immunological phenotypes. A further reported finding was that TCR beta sequences accurately predicted the HLA-A and HLA-B alleles for most subjects in the first cohort. Only TCR beta chains were sequenced in this cohort, and the absence of alpha or paired-chain data limited detectable features. A cluster of highly shared sequence variants was judged likely to be a technical artifact of the sequencing pipeline. Some IMGT-functional V segments, including TRBV6-2 and TRBV6-3, could not be distinguished by the 87-base-pair reads and were therefore excluded. When HLA alleles, especially DR and DQ, strongly co-occurred, attributing TCR associations to individual alleles was difficult. In a later analysis, TCR association rates were found to vary across HLA loci, with the most associated TCRs seen for DRB1 alleles and the fewest for HLA-C alleles. The earlier analysis of 587 of the donors excluded approximately 15 rarely observed V segments, including chromosome 9 orphons, because counts were too low. In a later analysis, HLA-associated TCR beta chains showed more clonal expansion and lower generation probabilities than non-associated chains that were equally common.

This clone was seen repeatedly, ten times or more. No antigen is known for it. Within one base of it there is no much larger clone, and no base qualities were kept. Taken from cysteine to phenylalanine, the CDR3 has 14 residues. The entry retains the CDR3 DNA only, 42 bases that are in frame from base 1. Clipping removes 4 bases from V and 2 bases from J, with 5 as the unmatched junction base count. CDR1 and CDR2 (SGHKS, YYEKEE) derive from the germline V gene (reference sequence). The cohort was made up of about 610 healthy bone marrow donors. All cohort members were sampled while nominally healthy, although unrecorded immune exposures were likely present. The donor tested CMV seropositive, placing the donor among the 289 seropositive members of the cohort. A peripheral blood sample was collected from each donor, and TCR beta sequencing was performed on peripheral blood mononuclear cells. The Qiagen DNeasy Blood Extraction Kit was used to extract genomic DNA from the blood cell samples.

Receptors were amplified or captured by the immunoSEQ multiplex PCR assay. A mixture of 60 forward primers for TCR Vbeta segments and 13 reverse primers for TCR Jbeta segments was used in the multiplex PCR. The CDR3 region of rearranged TCR beta genes was amplified from genomic DNA with a multiplex PCR assay. The amplified TCR beta libraries were sequenced on the Illumina HiSeq System as 87-base-pair reads. The study's own analysis went as follows. Across the 670 or so repertoires, a later analysis counted tens of millions of unique TCR beta chains, around 11 million of which were shared by at least two donors. To remove PCR and sequencing errors, raw reads were error-corrected and collapsed into unique sequences using a nearest-neighbor algorithm that merged closely related sequences. CDR3 sequences were aligned to IMGT reference sequences to assign V, D and J gene segments. Each retained sequence needed at least a six-nucleotide match to both a V gene segment and a J gene segment. Rearrangements were classified as productive when the CDR3 lacked stop codons and remained in frame with V and J, and all other rearrangements were classified as non-productive. Following IMGT convention, CDR3 was defined as the stretch from the second conserved V-encoded cysteine up to the conserved J-encoded phenylalanine. In an earlier analysis of roughly 580 of the donors, sequences lacking an unambiguous match to a single V gene segment were excluded. In an earlier analysis of approximately 500 of the donors, a V segment was called functional when productive rearrangements were above 56.7%, and segregating when the standard deviation between donors exceeded 5%. To diagnose cytomegalovirus status from the catalog of TCR beta chain sequences, a statistical classification framework was built. In a later analysis, V and J genes were assigned by comparing TCR nucleotide sequences against IMGT/GENE-DB human TR gene sequences. A later analysis assigned CDR3 sequences and most-parsimonious VDJ recombination scenarios with the TCRdist pipeline. A later analysis defined each TCR beta chain by its CDR3 amino acid sequence plus V-gene family, and excluded reads lacking a unique V-gene family. As a way to deal with suspected cross-contamination and a sequencing artifact, a later analysis dropped hundreds of nucleotide sequences that were highly shared and had low generation probability. In a later analysis, a clonal expansion index was calculated for each public chain from normalized within-repertoire ranks of inferred template counts. A later analysis computed generation probabilities with a VDJ recombination model fitted to out-of-frame rearrangements, and checked the results against IGoR. A later analysis scored TCR-TCR, TCR-HLA and TCR-CMV co-occurrence with hypergeometric tests, applying a repertoire-size bias correction to TCR pairs. A later analysis estimated false discovery rates by permuting HLA or CMV assignments 20 times. In a later analysis, co-occurring TCRs were grouped with DBSCAN, and TCRdist sequence similarity was added when clustering was performed within HLA-allele-positive subsets. Repertoires with fewer than 30,000 or more than 120,000 public chains, plus five repertoires with anomalous nucleotide sharing, were excluded from co-occurrence clustering. TCRdb holds this immuneACCESS table with in-frame rearrangements only. Some clones are missing; in checked studies, unresolved V genes explain under half, and the rest has no known cause. V and J calls plus clone size are reproduced from that table; the DNA served to infer D and trimming. For this sample there are 100,000 to 140,000 clones; under 80% appear just once. The biggest ten clones account for 14% of the sample.

The chain was built from TRBV5-5 and TRBJ1-1, with 7 junctional bases fitting TRBD1. The receptor comes from a woman in her 40s in good health and CMV-seropositive. The sequencing input was PBMCs. CDR3 region: CASSLDRANTEAFF. The bases read TGTGCCAGCAGCCTCGACAGGGCTAACACTGAAGCTTTCTTT.